This T cell receptor beta chain was captured by sequencing in a study of monozygotic twins with inflammatory bowel disease. Notes on the study in general: Healthy twins shared more clonotypes with others than IBD patients, most markedly active ones. It was not supported that a single strong signal or clonotype was associated with IBD.

Turning to this clonotype: Its specificity is not known.

CDR3 length equals 12 residues. The V gene's germline CDR1 is SQVTM and CDR2 ANQGSEA. TCRdb reprocessed the 5' RACE reads, with one entry per CDR3 protein and no DNA. This table lists about 160,000 distinct CDR3 sequences. The TCR originated in a human donor with ulcerative colitis or Crohn's disease, or a healthy co-twin of an affected twin (not recorded which). The rearrangement joins TRBV29-1 to TRBJ2-2; TCRdb's D call of TRBD2 is untestable without DNA. Material for sequencing was blood. CDR3 loop: CSGGGSAGELFF.